These 5 T cell receptor beta chains were all obtained from the same sample, sequenced in a study of blood T cell repertoires in COVID-19. Some clones are missing from TCRdb's copy, which holds only in-frame ones; the method was immunoSEQ multiplex PCR. The sample carries roughly 220,000 clones, roughly 84% recorded once. What was sequenced was peripheral blood. The receptors here all came from a woman between 35 and 50 years old who had recovered from COVID-19.

The chain is built from TRBV14 and TRBJ2-5; D may be TRBD2 (5 bases). The CDR3 consists of 16 residues. The ends were cut back, 3 bases at V and 3 bases at J, with 17 bases in the middle. The germline V gene has CDR1 SGHDN and CDR2 FVKESK. The CDR3 DNA reads TGTGCCAGCAGCCATACCGCCGGAGGTGAGGAAGAGACCCAGTACTTC. It translates to CASSHTAGGEEETQYF.

This clone came up a few times. This chain uses TRBV23-1 with TRBJ2-5; perhaps TRBD2 as D (5 bases). TRBV23-1 is noted as an ORF with a role that remains uncertain. This CDR3 comprises 12 residues. Trimming took 2 bases from V and 13 from J, leaving 14 bases between them. The CDR3: CASSQVRWERYF. Written as DNA, the CDR3 is TGCGCCAGCAGTCAAGTTCGGTGGGAGAGGTACTTC.

The V call is TRBV28, the J call TRBJ2-1; a weak D match, TRBD2 (6 bases). The CDR3 has 16 residues. V lost 3 bases and J lost 1, with 13 bases in between. Germline-derived CDR1 and CDR2 are MDHEN and SYDVKM. The CDR3 DNA reads TGTGCCAGCAGTTTTGAAACTAGCTTTTCCTACAATGAGCAGTTCTTC. Translating gives CASSFETSFSYNEQFF.

This clone was counted a single time. J is TRBJ1-2 and V is TRBV4-1, with 8 bases matching TRBD1. Germline V gene data show CDR1 as MGHRA and CDR2 as YSYEKL. J was trimmed by 4 bases and V by 1 base; bases with no gene match: 8. The CDR3 totals 16 residues. The CDR3 is CASSQVGQDPAYGYTF. The CDR3 DNA reads TGCGCCAGCAGCCAAGTGGGACAGGACCCAGCCTATGGCTACACCTTC.

The rearrangement links TRBV27 to TRBJ2-3; 8 bases are a match to TRBD2. The ends lost 1 base at V and 3 bases at J; junction bases unmatched: 9. The CDR3 is 17 amino acids. The germline CDR1 and CDR2 sequences are MNHEY and SMNVEV (reference sequence). The CDR3 nucleotides are TGTGCCAGCAGTTTATATCGAGGGACTAGTAATACAGATACGCAGTATTTT. It yields the protein CASSLYRGTSNTDTQYF.